These 22 T cell receptor beta chains share one sample of origin, sequenced in a study of blood T cells in healthy people across ages. A J-beta primer mix and a sample-barcoded 5' primer were used in a second PCR of roughly 6 to 11 cycles. TCRdb re-called the 5' RACE reads through MiXCR, storing one row per CDR3 protein. The sample records about 780,000 distinct CDR3 sequences, 20% to 30% being singletons. Another study also made use of these data, one on T cells of mothers and their children.

The sequencing sample was made of blood. The receptors shown here come from a boy between 10 and 17 years old in good health.

This clonotype has a handful of counts. The chain has TRBV27 and TRBJ1-2, with D possibly TRBD1 on 5 matching bases. The CDR3 loop spans 16 amino acids. Trimming left V 2 bases short and J 0 bases short, with 13 bases between. Per germline, CDR1 MNHEY and CDR2 SMNVEV (reference sequence). In nucleotides, the CDR3 is TGTGCCAGCAGTTTAAGGGGCAGAGGAGCTAACTATGGCTACACCTTC. Protein product: CASSLRGRGANYGYTF.

The chain uses TRBV2 and TRBJ1-6; 7 bases are a match to TRBD1. J gave up 7 bases and V 11 bases, and 5 bases lay outside the gene matches. The CDR3 is 12 residues long. Looked up from germline, CDR1 is SNHLY and CDR2 is FYNNEI. CDR3 sequence (DNA): TGTGCCTCCCAGGGGGGAAATTCACCCCTCCACTTT. Protein product: CASQGGNSPLHF.

The V call is TRBV5-1, the J call TRBJ2-7; D is undetermined. Germline CDR1 is SGHRS and CDR2 is YFSETQ. V lost 0 bases to trimming and J lost 2 bases, with 18 bases between them. The CDR3 runs to 17 residues. CDR3 DNA sequence: TGCGCCAGCAGCTTGGTTCCGCCGGCCCTCTCCCCCTACGAGCAGTACTTC. Its protein is CASSLVPPALSPYEQYF. The full variable domain, completed using reference TRBV5-1 and TRBJ2-7, is KAGVTQTPRYLIKTRGQQVTLSCSPISGHRSVSWYQQTPGQGLQFLFEYFSETQRNKGNFPGRFSGRQFSNSRSEMNVSTLELGDSALYLCASSLVPPALSPYEQYFGPGTRLTVT.

The V call is TRBV10-3, the J call TRBJ2-1, with D maybe TRBD1 (6 bases). The DNA matches TRBJ2-5 better at its end, which makes the J call doubtful. Germline V gene data show CDR1 as ENHRY and CDR2 as SYGVKD. The CDR3 totals 16 residues. CDR3 in amino acids: CAISESIGTLQETQYF. The CDR3 nucleotides read TGTGCCATCAGTGAGTCGATCGGGACACTCCAAGAGACCCAGTACTTC.

The V gene is TRBV29-1, the J gene TRBJ2-5; the D gene is possibly TRBD1 (5 bases). The CDR3 is 12 residues long. Germline loops: CDR1 SQVTM, CDR2 ANQGSEA. Trimming left V 4 bases short and J 8 bases short, with 14 bases between. The CDR3: CSVVTAFLTQYF. CDR3 bases: TGCAGCGTTGTGACAGCCTTCCTTACCCAGTACTTC. Looking up the rest from reference TRBV29-1 and TRBJ2-5 gives the full variable domain: SAVISQKPSRDICQRGTSLTIQCQVDSQVTMMFWYRQQPGQSLTLIATANQGSEATYESGFVIDKFPISRPNLTFSTLTVSNMSPEDSSIYLCSVVTAFLTQYFGPGTRLLVL.

The V and J genes are TRBV20-1 and TRBJ2-4; TRBD1 agrees at 10 bases. CDR3 length: 18 residues. Trimming took 6 bases from V and 0 from J; bases not matched to a gene: 14. Germline loops: CDR1 DFQATT, CDR2 SNEGSKA (reference sequence). In nucleotides, the CDR3 is TGCAGTGCAAGTAGGGGGACAGGGGTGACTCTAGCCAAAAACATTCAGTACTTC. Amino acid sequence: CSASRGTGVTLAKNIQYF.

This clonotype was seen only a few times. The chain combines TRBV20-1 with TRBJ2-5; 12 bases match TRBD2. The tail of the sequence fits TRBJ2-7 better, so the J call may be wrong. The CDR3 spans 14 residues. Germline V gene sequence: CDR1 DFQATT, CDR2 SNEGSKA (reference sequence). As DNA, the CDR3 is TGCAGTGCTAGAGAACTAGCGGGGGGCTACGAGCAGTACTTC. Its translation: CSARELAGGYEQYF.

This clonotype has just a few counts. The chain couples TRBV2 to TRBJ2-1, with D tentatively TRBD1 or TRBD2 (6 bases each). CDR1 and CDR2 (germline): SNHLY, FYNNEI. This CDR3 contains 12 residues. V lost 9 bases and J 6 bases, leaving 12 bases between the germline ends. The CDR3 DNA reads as TGTGCCAGTCGAAGGGGGGTCAATGAGCAGTTCTTC. Translated: CASRRGVNEQFF. Full variable domain (missing parts from reference TRBV2 and TRBJ2-1): EPEVTQTPSHQVTQMGQEVILRCVPISNHLYFYWYRQILGQKVEFLVSFYNNEISEKSEIFDDQFSVERPDGSNFTLKIRSTKLEDSAMYFCASRRGVNEQFFGPGTRLTVL.

A few counts support this clonotype. This chain connects TRBV6-5 to TRBJ2-1; 7 bases map to TRBD2. Per germline, CDR1 MNHEY and CDR2 SVGAGI. There are 15 residues in the CDR3. V shed 5 bases and J 1 base; nucleotides not matched to a gene: 5. The CDR3 sequence is CASSPAGGSYNEQFF. DNA for the CDR3: TGTGCCAGCAGTCCCGCCGGGGGGTCCTACAATGAGCAGTTCTTC.

The genes are TRBV6-5 and TRBJ1-3; 8 bases are shared with TRBD1. CDR3 size: 15 residues. The ends lost 6 bases at V and 4 bases at J; junction bases unmatched: 8. Germline V gene data show CDR1 as MNHEY and CDR2 as SVGAGI. CDR3 amino acids: CASSPGDRQGNTIYF. DNA for the CDR3: TGTGCCAGCAGCCCCGGGGACAGGCAAGGAAACACCATATATTTT.

This chain links TRBV2 with TRBJ1-3; D gene uncertain. The germline V gene encodes CDR1 SNHLY and CDR2 FYNNEI. CDR3 length equals 13 residues. Trimming removed 11 bases from V and 2 bases from J, with 13 bases in between. The CDR3 DNA is TGTGCCTACCGACGGGAGGCTGGAAACACCATATATTTT. Translated: CAYRREAGNTIYF.

This clonotype has just a few counts. The V and J genes are TRBV6-6 and TRBJ1-5; 7 bases align to TRBD1. Per germline, CDR1 MNHNY and CDR2 SVGAGI (reference sequence). Trimming removed 7 bases from V and 3 bases from J; junction bases left unmatched: 3. CDR3 length equals 13 residues. CDR3 sequence reads: CASTQGVNQPQHF. Written as DNA, the CDR3 is TGTGCCAGCACTCAGGGGGTCAATCAGCCCCAGCATTTT.

This chain connects TRBV20-1 to TRBJ2-7; D perhaps matches TRBD2 (7 bases). The V gene's germline CDR1 is DFQATT and CDR2 SNEGSKA (reference sequence). Trimming pared 5 bases from V and 5 bases from J, leaving 16 bases between. There are 13 residues in the CDR3. CDR3 amino acids: CSAPGGGRNEQYF. CDR3 coding DNA: TGCAGTGCTCCCGGCGGGGGCCGAAACGAGCAGTACTTC.

The sample holds a few counts of this clonotype. This rearrangement joins TRBV20-1 to TRBJ1-5, with 7 bases lining up with TRBD1. The ends lost 6 bases at V and 5 bases at J; junction bases unmatched: 10. The length of the CDR3 is 14 residues. The germline gives CDR1 DFQATT, CDR2 SNEGSKA (reference sequence). CDR3 in amino acids: CSALDRDPHQPQHF. The DNA of the CDR3 is TGCAGTGCCCTAGACAGGGACCCGCATCAGCCCCAGCATTTT.

This clonotype was recorded a few times. V is TRBV29-1 and J is TRBJ1-1; no clear D. There are 8 residues in the CDR3. The germline V gene encodes CDR1 SQVTM and CDR2 ANQGSEA. Trimming took off 7 bases at V and 10 bases at J, with 7 bases between the two ends. CDR3 nucleotides: TGCAGCGCCGATCGAGCTTTCTTT. Translation gives CSADRAFF.

V and J are TRBV12-5 and TRBJ2-7; maybe TRBD2 (6 bases). Judging by the DNA end, TRBJ2-1 fits better; the J call may be wrong. CDR1 is LGHNT and CDR2 is FRNRAP in the germline V gene. The length of the CDR3 is 19 residues. The CDR3 reads CASGLPPRGSPMGYNEQFF. The CDR3 coding sequence is TGTGCTAGTGGTTTGCCACCCCGGGGGAGTCCAATGGGTTACAATGAGCAGTTCTTC.

There are a few counts of this clonotype. This chain connects TRBV5-8 to TRBJ1-5, with a possible D match to TRBD1 (6 bases). V gave up 4 bases and J gave up 5 bases, with 13 bases separating them. Per germline, CDR1 SGHTS and CDR2 YDEGEE. This CDR3 has 14 amino acids. CDR3 sequence reads: CASSEGDIYQPQHF. The CDR3 bases are TGTGCCAGCAGCGAAGGGGACATCTATCAGCCCCAGCATTTT.

This clonotype was observed a handful of times. The chain is built from TRBV5-1 and TRBJ2-6; D unclear. Deletions cut 2 bases from V and 0 bases from J, with 12 bases between. The CDR3 sequence is 17 residues long. CDR1 is SGHRS, CDR2 YFSETQ, per germline. The CDR3: CASSFTFKSSGANVLTF. CDR3 bases: TGCGCCAGCAGCTTTACCTTTAAATCCTCTGGGGCCAACGTCCTGACTTTC.

This clonotype was recorded a few times. The J gene is TRBJ2-2, the V gene TRBV5-1, with 16 bases identical to TRBD2. Looked up from germline, CDR1 is SGHRS and CDR2 is YFSETQ. The CDR3 runs 17 residues. With 4 bases clipped from V and 6 bases from J, the junction kept 6 bases outside the gene matches. The CDR3 sequence is CASSRGLAGGLAGELFF. The CDR3 region has the DNA TGCGCCAGCAGCCGGGGACTAGCGGGGGGGCTCGCCGGGGAGCTGTTTTTT. Drawing the rest from reference TRBV5-1 and TRBJ2-2, the complete variable domain is KAGVTQTPRYLIKTRGQQVTLSCSPISGHRSVSWYQQTPGQGLQFLFEYFSETQRNKGNFPGRFSGRQFSNSRSEMNVSTLELGDSALYLCASSRGLAGGLAGELFFGEGSRLTVL.

The V and J genes are TRBV7-2 and TRBJ2-7; D is unclear. The length of the CDR3 is 13 residues. Trimming left V 5 bases short and J 3 bases short, with 11 bases between. Germline V lookup: CDR1 SGHTA, CDR2 FQGNSA. CDR3 sequence (DNA): TGTGCCAGCAGCCCAAACTGGAGCTACGAGCAGTACTTC. It yields the protein CASSPNWSYEQYF.

The chain is built from TRBV3-1 and TRBJ1-5; 11 bases agree with TRBD1. Trimming at V came to 0 bases and at J to 7 bases, leaving 5 bases not matched to a gene. Germline-derived CDR1 and CDR2 are LGHDT and YNNKEL (reference sequence). This CDR3 is built from 16 residues. The CDR3 spells CASSQDGGQGDQPQHF. The DNA of the CDR3 is TGTGCCAGCAGCCAAGATGGGGGACAGGGGGACCAGCCCCAGCATTTT. The full variable domain, completed using reference TRBV3-1 and TRBJ1-5, is DTAVSQTPKYLVTQMGNDKSIKCEQNLGHDTMYWYKQDSKKFLKIMFSYNNKELIINETVPNRFSPKSPDKAHLNLHINSLELGDSAVYFCASSQDGGQGDQPQHFGDGTRLSIL.

This clonotype was recorded a few times. The chain carries TRBV7-8 and TRBJ2-6; 12 bases are shared with TRBD2. The trim removed 5 bases at V and 3 bases at J, leaving 17 bases unmatched. Per the germline V gene, CDR1 is SGHVS and CDR2 is FQNEAQ. The CDR3 runs to 21 residues. DNA for the CDR3: TGTGCCAGCAGCGTCTCTAGCGGGGGGGTTCTAACGCCGGATGGGGCCAACGTCCTGACTTTC. Amino acids: CASSVSSGGVLTPDGANVLTF.